This record concerns one TCR beta chain sequence. No antigen is known for it. Regarding donors, all were healthy bone marrow donors. PCR primers comprised 60 Vbeta and 13 Jbeta primers. Sequenced by immunoSEQ multiplex PCR; TCRdb stores in-frame clones only, minus some. The top ten hold roughly 6.4% of the sample, which has 53,000 or so clones, about four fifths seen once. Per germline, CDR1 MNHNS and CDR2 SASEGT. There are 13 residues in the CDR3. V shed 6 bases, J shed 8 bases, and the junction held 7 bases outside the gene matches. This record comes from a study of cytomegalovirus exposure and HLA in healthy donors. Study results and limitations: In a later analysis, common viral pathogens appeared linked to several of the most significant clusters.

The sequence derives from a man younger than 45 in good health and CMV-seropositive. The source material was PBMCs. This chain connects TRBV6-1 to TRBJ2-4; 7 bases are a match to TRBD2. CDR3 coding DNA: TGTGCCAGCAGAAGGACTGCGGGGGACATTCAGTACTTC. It encodes CASRRTAGDIQYF.